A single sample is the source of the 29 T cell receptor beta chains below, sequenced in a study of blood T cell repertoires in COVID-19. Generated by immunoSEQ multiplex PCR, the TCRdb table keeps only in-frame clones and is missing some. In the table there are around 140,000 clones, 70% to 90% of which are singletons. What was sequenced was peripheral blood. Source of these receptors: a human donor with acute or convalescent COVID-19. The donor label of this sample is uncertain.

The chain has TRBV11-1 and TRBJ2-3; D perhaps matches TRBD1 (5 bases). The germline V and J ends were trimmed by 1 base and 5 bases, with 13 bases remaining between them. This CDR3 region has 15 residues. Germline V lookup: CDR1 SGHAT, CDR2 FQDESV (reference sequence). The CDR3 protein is CASSLVAGIGDTQYF. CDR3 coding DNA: TGTGCCAGCAGCTTAGTTGCAGGGATAGGAGATACGCAGTATTTT.

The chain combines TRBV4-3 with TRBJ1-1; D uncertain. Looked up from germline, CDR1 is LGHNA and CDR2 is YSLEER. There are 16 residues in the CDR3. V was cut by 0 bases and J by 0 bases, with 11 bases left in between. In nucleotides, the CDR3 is TGCGCCAGCAGCCAAGAATTCGCGGCTTTGAACACTGAAGCTTTCTTT. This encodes CASSQEFAALNTEAFF.

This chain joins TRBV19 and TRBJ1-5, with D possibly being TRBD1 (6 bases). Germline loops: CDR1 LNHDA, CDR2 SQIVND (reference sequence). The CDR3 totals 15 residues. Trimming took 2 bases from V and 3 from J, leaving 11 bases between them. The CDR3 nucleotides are TGTGCCAGTAGTATAATTTCAGGGGACAATCAGCCCCAGCATTTT. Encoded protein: CASSIISGDNQPQHF.

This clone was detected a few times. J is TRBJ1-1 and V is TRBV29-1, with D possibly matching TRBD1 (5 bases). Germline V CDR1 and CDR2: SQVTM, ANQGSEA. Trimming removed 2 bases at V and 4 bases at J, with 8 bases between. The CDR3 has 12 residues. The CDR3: CSVEIDSTEAFF. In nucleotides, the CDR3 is TGCAGCGTTGAAATAGACAGCACTGAAGCTTTCTTT.

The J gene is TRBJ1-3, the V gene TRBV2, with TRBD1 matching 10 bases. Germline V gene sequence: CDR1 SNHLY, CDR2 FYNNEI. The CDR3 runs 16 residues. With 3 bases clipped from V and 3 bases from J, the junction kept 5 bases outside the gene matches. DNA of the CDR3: TGTGCCAGCAGTGAGGACAGGGGGTTAGTTGGAAACACCATATATTTT. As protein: CASSEDRGLVGNTIYF.

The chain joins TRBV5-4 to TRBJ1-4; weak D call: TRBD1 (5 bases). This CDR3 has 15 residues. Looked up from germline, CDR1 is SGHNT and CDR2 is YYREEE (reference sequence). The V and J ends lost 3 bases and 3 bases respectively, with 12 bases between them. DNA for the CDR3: TGTGCCAGCAGCTACGACTGGGGGGCTAATGAAAAACTGTTTTTT. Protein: CASSYDWGANEKLFF.

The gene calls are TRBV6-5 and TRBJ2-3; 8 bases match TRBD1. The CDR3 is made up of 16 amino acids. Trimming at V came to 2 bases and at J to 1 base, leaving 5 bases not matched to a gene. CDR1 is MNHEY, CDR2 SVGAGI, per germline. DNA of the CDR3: TGTGCCAGCAGTTACCAGCAGACAGGGGGCACAGATACGCAGTATTTT. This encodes CASSYQQTGGTDTQYF.

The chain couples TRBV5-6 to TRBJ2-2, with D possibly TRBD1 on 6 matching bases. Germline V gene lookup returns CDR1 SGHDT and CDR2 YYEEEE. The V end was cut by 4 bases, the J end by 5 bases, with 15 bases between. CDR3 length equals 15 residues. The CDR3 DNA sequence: TGTGCCAGCAGCAATGACAGGTGGAGGACCGGGGAGCTGTTTTTT. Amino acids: CASSNDRWRTGELFF.

The CDR3 DNA sequence: TGCGCCAGCTCGGGGTACGAGCAGTACTTC. The encoded protein is CASSGYEQYF. The chain combines TRBV4-3 with TRBJ2-7; perhaps TRBD2 as D (5 bases). Per germline, CDR1 LGHNA and CDR2 YSLEER. Trimming removed 8 bases from V and 4 bases from J, with 6 bases in between. CDR3 length equals 10 residues.

The CDR3 DNA sequence: TGTGCCAGCAGCGTAGGGGCCCGACACACAGATACGCAGTATTTT. Its protein is CASSVGARHTDTQYF. The chain couples TRBV9 to TRBJ2-3; D not certain. The CDR3 runs 15 residues. CDR1 and CDR2 from the germline V gene are SGDLS and YYNGEE. The V and J ends lost 0 bases and 2 bases respectively, with 10 bases between them.

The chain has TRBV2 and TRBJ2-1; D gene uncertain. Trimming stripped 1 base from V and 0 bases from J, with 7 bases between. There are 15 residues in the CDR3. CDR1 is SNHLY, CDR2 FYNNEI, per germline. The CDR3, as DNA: TGTGCCAGCAGTGAAGTTCCGAGCTCCTACAATGAGCAGTTCTTC. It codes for CASSEVPSSYNEQFF.

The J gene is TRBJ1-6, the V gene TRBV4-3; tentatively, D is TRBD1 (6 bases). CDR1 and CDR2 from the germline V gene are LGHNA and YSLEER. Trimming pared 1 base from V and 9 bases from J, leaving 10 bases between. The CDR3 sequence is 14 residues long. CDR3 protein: CASSQGRGPSPLHF. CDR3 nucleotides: TGCGCCAGCAGCCAAGGCAGGGGTCCTTCACCCCTCCACTTT.

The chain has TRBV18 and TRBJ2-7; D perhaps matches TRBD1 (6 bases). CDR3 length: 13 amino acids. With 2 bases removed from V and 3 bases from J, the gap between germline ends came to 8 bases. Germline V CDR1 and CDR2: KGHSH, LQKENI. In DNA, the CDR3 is TGTGCCAGCTCACCAGGGGGCAACTACGAGCAGTACTTC. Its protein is CASSPGGNYEQYF.

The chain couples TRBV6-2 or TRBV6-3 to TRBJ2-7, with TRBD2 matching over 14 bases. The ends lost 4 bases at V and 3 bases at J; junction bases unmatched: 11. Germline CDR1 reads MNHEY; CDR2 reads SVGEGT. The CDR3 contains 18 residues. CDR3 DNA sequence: TGTGCCAGCAGTTCCCCCGCAGGACTAGCGGGGGGCGGCTACGAGCAGTACTTC. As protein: CASSSPAGLAGGGYEQYF.

CDR3 amino acids: CASSVAVEREQFF. The CDR3 region has the DNA TGTGCCAGCAGCGTAGCGGTAGAACGGGAGCAGTTCTTC. The chain has TRBV9 and TRBJ2-1; no firm D call. Looked up from germline, CDR1 is SGDLS and CDR2 is YYNGEE. The ends were cut back, 0 bases at V and 10 bases at J, with 11 bases in the middle. The CDR3 is 13 residues long.

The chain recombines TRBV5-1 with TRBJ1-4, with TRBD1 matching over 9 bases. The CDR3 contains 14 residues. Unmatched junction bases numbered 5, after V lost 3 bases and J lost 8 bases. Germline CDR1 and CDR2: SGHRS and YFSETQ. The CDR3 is CASSSGQGGEKLFF. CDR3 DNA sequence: TGCGCCAGCAGCTCGGGACAGGGTGGAGAAAAACTGTTTTTT.

In nucleotides, the CDR3 is TGTGCCAGCAGCGCATCCGGGACAGGGGGCAGTTCACCCCTCCACTTT. Translated, it gives CASSASGTGGSSPLHF. This chain links TRBV7-8 with TRBJ1-6; 12 nucleotides align to TRBD1. The germline gives CDR1 SGHVS, CDR2 FQNEAQ. CDR3 length: 16 residues. After removal of 5 bases from V and 9 bases from J, the junction contained 8 bases not matched to a gene.

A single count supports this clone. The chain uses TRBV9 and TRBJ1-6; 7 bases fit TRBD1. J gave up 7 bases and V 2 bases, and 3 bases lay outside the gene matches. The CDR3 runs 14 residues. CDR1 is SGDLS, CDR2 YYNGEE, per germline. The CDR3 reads CASSVRDSNSPLHF. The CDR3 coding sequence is TGTGCCAGCAGCGTCCGGGACAGCAATTCACCCCTCCACTTT.

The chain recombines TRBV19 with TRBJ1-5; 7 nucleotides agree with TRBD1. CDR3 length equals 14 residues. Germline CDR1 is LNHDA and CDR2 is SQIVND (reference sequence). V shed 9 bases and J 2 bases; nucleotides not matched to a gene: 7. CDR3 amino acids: CASRTGLGNQPQHF. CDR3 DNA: TGTGCCAGCCGGACAGGTCTTGGCAATCAGCCCCAGCATTTT.

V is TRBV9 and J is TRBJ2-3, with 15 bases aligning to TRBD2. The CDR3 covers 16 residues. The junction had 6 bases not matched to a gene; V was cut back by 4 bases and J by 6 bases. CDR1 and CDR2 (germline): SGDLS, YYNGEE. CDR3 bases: TGTGCCAGCAGCCCAGGGACTAGCGGGGGGTGGGATACGCAGTATTTT. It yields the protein CASSPGTSGGWDTQYF. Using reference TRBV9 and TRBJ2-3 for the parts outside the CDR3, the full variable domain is DSGVTQTPKHLITATGQRVTLRCSPRSGDLSVYWYQQSLDQGLQFLIQYYNGEERAKGNILERFSAQQFPDLHSELNLSSLELGDSALYFCASSPGTSGGWDTQYFGPGTRLTVL.

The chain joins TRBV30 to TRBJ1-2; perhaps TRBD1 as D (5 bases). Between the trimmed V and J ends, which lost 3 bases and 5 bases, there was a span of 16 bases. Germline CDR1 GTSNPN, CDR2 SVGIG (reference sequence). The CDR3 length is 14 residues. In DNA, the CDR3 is TGTGCCTGGAGGCATCGTATGACAGCATATGGCTACACCTTC. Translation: CAWRHRMTAYGYTF.

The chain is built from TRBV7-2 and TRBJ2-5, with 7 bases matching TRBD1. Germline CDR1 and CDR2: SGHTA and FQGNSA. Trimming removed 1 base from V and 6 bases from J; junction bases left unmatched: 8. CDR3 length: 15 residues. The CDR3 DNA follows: TGTGCCAGCAGCTTAGATGACAGGGCCATCCAGACCCAGTACTTC. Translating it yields CASSLDDRAIQTQYF.

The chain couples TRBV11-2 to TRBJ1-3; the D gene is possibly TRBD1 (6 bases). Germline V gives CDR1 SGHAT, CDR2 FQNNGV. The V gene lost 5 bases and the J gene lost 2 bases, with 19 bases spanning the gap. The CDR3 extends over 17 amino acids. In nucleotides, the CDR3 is TGTGCCAGCAGCCCGGGGAAGGGGGGGATCGCTGGAAACACCATATATTTT. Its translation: CASSPGKGGIAGNTIYF.

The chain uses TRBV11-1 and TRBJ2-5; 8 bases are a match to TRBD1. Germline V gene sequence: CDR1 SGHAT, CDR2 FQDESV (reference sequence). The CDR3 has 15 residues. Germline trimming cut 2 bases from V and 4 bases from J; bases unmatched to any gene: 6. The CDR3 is CASSLNQGAGETQYF. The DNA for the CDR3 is TGTGCCAGCAGCTTAAACCAGGGGGCCGGAGAGACCCAGTACTTC.

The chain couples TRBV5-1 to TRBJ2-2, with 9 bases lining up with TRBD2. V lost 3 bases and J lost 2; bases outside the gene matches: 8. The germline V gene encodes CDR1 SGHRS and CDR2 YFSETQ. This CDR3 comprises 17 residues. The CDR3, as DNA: TGCGCCAGCAGCTCCCTCAAAGCGGGGGGCAACACCGGGGAGCTGTTTTTT. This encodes CASSSLKAGGNTGELFF.

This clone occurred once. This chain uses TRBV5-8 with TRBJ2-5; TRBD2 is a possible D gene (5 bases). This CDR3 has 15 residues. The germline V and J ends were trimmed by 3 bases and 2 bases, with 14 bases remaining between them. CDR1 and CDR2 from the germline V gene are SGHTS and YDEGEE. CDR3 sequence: CASSSTVSGQETQYF. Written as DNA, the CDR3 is TGTGCCAGCAGCTCCACCGTCTCGGGGCAAGAGACCCAGTACTTC. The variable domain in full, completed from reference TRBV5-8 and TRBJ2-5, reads EAGVTQSPTHLIKTRGQQATLRCSPISGHTSVYWYQQALGLGLQFLLWYDEGEERNRGNFPPRFSGRQFPNYSSELNVNALELEDSALYLCASSSTVSGQETQYFGPGTRLLVL.

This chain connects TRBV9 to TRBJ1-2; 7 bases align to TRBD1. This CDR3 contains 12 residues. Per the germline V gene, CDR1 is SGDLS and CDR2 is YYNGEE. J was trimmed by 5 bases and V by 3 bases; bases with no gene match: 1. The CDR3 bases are TGTGCCAGCAGCGGGGGACAGTATGGCTACACCTTC. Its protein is CASSGGQYGYTF.

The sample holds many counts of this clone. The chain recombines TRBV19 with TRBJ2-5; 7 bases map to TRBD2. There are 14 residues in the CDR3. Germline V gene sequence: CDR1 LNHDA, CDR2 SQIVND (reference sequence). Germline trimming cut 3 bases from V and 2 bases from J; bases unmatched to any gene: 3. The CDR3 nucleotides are TGTGCCAGTAGTATTCCGGGACTACAAGAGACCCAGTACTTC. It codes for CASSIPGLQETQYF.

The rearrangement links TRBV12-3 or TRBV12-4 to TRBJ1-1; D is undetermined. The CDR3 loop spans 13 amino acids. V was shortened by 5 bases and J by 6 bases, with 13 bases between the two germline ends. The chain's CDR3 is CASSRGPSAEAFF. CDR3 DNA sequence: TGTGCCAGCAGTCGCGGGCCTTCGGCTGAAGCTTTCTTT.